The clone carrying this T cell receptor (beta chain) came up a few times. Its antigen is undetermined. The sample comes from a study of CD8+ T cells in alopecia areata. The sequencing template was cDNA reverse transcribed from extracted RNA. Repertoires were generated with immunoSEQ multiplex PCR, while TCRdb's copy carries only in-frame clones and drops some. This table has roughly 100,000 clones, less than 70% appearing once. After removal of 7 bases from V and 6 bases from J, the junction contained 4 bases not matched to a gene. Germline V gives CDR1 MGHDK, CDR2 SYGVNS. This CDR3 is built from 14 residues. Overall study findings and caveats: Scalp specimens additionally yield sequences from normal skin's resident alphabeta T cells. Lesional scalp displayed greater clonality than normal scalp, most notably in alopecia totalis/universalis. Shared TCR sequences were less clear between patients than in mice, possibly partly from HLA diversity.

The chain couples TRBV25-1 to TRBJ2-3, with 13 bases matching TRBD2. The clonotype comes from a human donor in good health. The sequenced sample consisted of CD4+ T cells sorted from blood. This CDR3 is CASMGTSGADTQYF. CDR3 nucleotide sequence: TGTGCCAGCATGGGGACTAGCGGGGCGGATACGCAGTATTTT.